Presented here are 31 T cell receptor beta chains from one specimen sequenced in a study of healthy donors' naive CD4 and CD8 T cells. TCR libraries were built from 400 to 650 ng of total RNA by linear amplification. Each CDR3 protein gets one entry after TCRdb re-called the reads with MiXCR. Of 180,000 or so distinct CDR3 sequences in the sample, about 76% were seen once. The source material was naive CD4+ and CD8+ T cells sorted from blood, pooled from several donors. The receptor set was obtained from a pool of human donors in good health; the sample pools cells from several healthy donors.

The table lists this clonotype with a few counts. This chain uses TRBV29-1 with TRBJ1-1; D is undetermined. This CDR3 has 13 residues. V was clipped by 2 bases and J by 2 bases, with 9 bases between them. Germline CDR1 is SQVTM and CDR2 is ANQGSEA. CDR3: CSVESTHNTEAFF. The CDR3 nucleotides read TGCAGCGTTGAATCGACACATAACACTGAAGCTTTCTTT.

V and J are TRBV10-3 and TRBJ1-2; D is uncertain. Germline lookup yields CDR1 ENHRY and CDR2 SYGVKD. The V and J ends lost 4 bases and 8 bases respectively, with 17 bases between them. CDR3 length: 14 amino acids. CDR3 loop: CAISVTSYSAGYTF. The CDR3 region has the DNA TGTGCCATCAGTGTGACGAGTTACAGCGCCGGCTACACCTTC.

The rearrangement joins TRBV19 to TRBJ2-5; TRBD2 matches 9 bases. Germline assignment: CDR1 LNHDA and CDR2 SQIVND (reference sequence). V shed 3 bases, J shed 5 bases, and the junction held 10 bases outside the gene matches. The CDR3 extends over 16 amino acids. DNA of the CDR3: TGTGCCAGTAGTATCACTAGCGGGTTCCTCGGGGAGACCCAGTACTTC. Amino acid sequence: CASSITSGFLGETQYF.

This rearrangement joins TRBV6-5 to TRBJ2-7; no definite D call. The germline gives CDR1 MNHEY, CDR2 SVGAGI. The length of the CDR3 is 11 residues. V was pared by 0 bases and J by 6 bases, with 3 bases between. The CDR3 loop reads CASSYSAEQYF. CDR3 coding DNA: TGTGCCAGCAGTTACTCCGCCGAGCAGTACTTC.

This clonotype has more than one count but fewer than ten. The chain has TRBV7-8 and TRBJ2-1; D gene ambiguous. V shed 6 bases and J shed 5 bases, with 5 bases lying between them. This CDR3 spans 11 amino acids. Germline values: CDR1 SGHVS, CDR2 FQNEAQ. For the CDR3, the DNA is TGTGCCAGCAGTCCGGACAATGAGCAGTTCTTC. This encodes CASSPDNEQFF. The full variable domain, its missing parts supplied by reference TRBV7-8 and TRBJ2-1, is GAGVSQSPRYKVAKRGQDVALRCDPISGHVSLFWYQQALGQGPEFLTYFQNEAQLDKSGLPSDRFFAERPEGSVSTLKIQRTQQEDSAVYLCASSPDNEQFFGPGTRLTVL.

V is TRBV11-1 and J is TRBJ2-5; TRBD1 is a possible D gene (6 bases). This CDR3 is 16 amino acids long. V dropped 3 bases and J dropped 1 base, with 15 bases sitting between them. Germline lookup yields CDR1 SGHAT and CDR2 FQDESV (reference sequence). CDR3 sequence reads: CASSFTAPTGQETQYF. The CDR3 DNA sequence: TGTGCCAGCAGCTTCACCGCCCCGACAGGCCAAGAGACCCAGTACTTC.

The CDR3 coding sequence is TGTGCCAGTAGTAACCCCCTGACCCGGAAGGGAGGGTACGAGCAGTACTTC. This encodes CASSNPLTRKGGYEQYF. V usage is TRBV19 and J usage is TRBJ2-7, with 7 bases that match TRBD2. Germline CDR1 is LNHDA and CDR2 is SQIVND (reference sequence). Trimming removed 4 bases from V and 4 bases from J; junction bases left unmatched: 16. The CDR3 has 17 residues.

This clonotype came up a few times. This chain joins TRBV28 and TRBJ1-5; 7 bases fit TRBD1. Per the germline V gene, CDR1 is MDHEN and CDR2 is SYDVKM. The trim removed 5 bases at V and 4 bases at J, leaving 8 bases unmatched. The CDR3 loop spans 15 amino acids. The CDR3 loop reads CASSPGTASNQPQHF. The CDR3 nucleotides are TGTGCCAGCAGTCCAGGGACAGCCTCGAATCAGCCCCAGCATTTT.

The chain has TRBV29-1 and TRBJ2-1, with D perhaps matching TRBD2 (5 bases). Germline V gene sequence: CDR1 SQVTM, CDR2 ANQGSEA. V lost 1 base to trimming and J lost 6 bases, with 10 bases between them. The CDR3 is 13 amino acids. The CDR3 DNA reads TGCAGCGTTGAAGTAGCGAGGTCCAATGAGCAGTTCTTC. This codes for CSVEVARSNEQFF.

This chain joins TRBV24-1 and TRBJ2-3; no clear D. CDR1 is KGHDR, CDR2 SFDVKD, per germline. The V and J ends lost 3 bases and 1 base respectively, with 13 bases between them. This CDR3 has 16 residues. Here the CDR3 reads CATSDAVWAGTDTQYF. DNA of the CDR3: TGTGCCACCAGTGATGCCGTCTGGGCTGGCACAGATACGCAGTATTTT.

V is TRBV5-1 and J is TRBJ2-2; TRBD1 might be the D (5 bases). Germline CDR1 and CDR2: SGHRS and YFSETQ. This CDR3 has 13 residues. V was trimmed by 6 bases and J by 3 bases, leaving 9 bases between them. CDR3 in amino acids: CASTQGDTGELFF. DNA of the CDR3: TGCGCCAGCACCCAAGGGGACACCGGGGAGCTGTTTTTT. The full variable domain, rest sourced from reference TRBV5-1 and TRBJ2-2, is KAGVTQTPRYLIKTRGQQVTLSCSPISGHRSVSWYQQTPGQGLQFLFEYFSETQRNKGNFPGRFSGRQFSNSRSEMNVSTLELGDSALYLCASTQGDTGELFFGEGSRLTVL.

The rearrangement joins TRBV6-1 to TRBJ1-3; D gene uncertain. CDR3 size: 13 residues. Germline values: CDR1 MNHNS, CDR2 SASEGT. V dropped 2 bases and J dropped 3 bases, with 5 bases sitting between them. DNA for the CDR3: TGTGCCAGCAGTGAATACGGTGGAAACACCATATATTTT. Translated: CASSEYGGNTIYF.

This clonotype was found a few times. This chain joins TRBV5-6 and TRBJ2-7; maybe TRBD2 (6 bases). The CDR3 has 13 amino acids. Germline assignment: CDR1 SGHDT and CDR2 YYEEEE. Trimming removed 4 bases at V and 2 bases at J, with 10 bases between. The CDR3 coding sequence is TGTGCCAGCAGCCCGGGACTCCCCTACGAGCAGTACTTC. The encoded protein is CASSPGLPYEQYF.

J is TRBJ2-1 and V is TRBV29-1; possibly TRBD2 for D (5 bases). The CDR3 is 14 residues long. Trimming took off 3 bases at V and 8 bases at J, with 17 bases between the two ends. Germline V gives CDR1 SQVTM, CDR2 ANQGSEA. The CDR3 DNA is TGCAGCGTTGACGGGATAGAAAGTATATATGAGCAGTTCTTC. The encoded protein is CSVDGIESIYEQFF.

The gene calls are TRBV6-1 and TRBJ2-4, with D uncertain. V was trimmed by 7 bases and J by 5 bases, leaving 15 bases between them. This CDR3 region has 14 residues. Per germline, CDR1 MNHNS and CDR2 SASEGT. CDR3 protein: CASNMGRNENIQYF. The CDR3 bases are TGTGCCAGCAACATGGGAAGAAACGAAAACATTCAGTACTTC.

As DNA, the CDR3 is TGTGCCAGTAACCTCCGCGGGGCAGACACTGAAGCTTTCTTT. Protein product: CASNLRGADTEAFF. This sequence joins TRBV19 and TRBJ1-1, with a weak D call TRBD1 (5 bases). The CDR3 spans 14 residues. Deletions cut 7 bases from V and 3 bases from J, with 15 bases between. The V gene's germline CDR1 is LNHDA and CDR2 SQIVND (reference sequence).

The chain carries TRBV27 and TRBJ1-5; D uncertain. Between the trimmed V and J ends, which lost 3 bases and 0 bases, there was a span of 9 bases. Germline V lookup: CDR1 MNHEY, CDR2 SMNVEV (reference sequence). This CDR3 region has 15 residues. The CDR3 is CASSFKANSNQPQHF. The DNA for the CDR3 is TGTGCCAGCAGTTTCAAAGCGAATAGCAATCAGCCCCAGCATTTT.

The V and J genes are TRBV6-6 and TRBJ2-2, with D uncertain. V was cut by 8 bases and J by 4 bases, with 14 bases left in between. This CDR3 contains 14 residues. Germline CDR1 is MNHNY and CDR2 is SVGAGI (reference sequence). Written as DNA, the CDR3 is TGTGCCAGCCATAAGTCGGGCAGCACCGGGGAGCTGTTTTTT. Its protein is CASHKSGSTGELFF.

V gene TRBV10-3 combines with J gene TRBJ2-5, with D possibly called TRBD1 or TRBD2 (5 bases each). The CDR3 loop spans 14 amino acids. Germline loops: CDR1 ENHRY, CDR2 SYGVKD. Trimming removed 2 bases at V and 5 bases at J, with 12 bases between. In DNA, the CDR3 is TGTGCCATCAGTGAGCGGGACCCGAGCGAGACCCAGTACTTC. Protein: CAISERDPSETQYF.

CDR3 in amino acids: CASSPDFGISYNEQFF. The CDR3 DNA reads TGTGCCAGCTCACCAGATTTTGGGATTTCCTACAATGAGCAGTTCTTC. The chain carries TRBV18 and TRBJ2-1; D remains ambiguous. The CDR3 spans 16 residues. Germline assignment: CDR1 KGHSH and CDR2 LQKENI. With 2 bases removed from V and 1 base from J, the gap between germline ends came to 12 bases.

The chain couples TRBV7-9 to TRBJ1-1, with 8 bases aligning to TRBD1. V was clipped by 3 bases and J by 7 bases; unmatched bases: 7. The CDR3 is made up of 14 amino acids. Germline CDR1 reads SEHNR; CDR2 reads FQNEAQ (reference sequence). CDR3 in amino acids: CASSFQNDRGEAFF. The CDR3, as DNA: TGTGCCAGCAGCTTCCAGAATGACAGGGGTGAAGCTTTCTTT. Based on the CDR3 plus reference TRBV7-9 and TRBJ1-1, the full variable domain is DTGVSQNPRHKITKRGQNVTFRCDPISEHNRLYWYRQTLGQGPEFLTYFQNEAQLEKSRLLSDRFSAERPKGSFSTLEIQRTEQGDSAMYLCASSFQNDRGEAFFGQGTRLTVV.

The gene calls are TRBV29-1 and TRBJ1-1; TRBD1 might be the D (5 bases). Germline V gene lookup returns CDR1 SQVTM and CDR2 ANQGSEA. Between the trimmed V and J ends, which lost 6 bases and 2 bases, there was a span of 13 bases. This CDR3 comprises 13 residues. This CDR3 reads CSVTGGDNTEAFF. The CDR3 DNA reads TGCAGCGTCACCGGGGGTGACAACACTGAAGCTTTCTTT.

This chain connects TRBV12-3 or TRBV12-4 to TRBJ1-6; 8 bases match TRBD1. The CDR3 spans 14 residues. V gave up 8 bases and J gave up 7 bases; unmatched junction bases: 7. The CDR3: CASQETGDNSPLHF. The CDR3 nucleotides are TGTGCCAGCCAGGAGACAGGGGACAATTCACCCCTCCACTTT.

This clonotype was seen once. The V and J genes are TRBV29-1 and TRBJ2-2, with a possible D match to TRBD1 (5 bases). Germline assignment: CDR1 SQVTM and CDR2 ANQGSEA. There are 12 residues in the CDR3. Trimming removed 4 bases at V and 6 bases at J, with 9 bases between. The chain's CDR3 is CSVGLGAGELFF. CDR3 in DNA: TGCAGCGTTGGGTTAGGGGCCGGGGAGCTGTTTTTT.

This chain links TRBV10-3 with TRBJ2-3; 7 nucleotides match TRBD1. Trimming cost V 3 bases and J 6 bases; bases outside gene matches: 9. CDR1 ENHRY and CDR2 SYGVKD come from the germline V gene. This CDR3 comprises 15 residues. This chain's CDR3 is CAISDPTGLRDTQYF. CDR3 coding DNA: TGTGCCATCAGTGACCCGACAGGGCTAAGGGATACGCAGTATTTT.

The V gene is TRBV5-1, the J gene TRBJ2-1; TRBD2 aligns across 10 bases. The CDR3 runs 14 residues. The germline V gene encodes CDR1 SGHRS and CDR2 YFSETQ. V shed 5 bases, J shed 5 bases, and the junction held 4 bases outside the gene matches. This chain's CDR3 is CASSSGLANNEQFF. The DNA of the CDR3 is TGCGCCAGCAGTTCGGGACTAGCGAACAATGAGCAGTTCTTC. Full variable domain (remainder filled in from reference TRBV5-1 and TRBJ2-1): KAGVTQTPRYLIKTRGQQVTLSCSPISGHRSVSWYQQTPGQGLQFLFEYFSETQRNKGNFPGRFSGRQFSNSRSEMNVSTLELGDSALYLCASSSGLANNEQFFGPGTRLTVL.

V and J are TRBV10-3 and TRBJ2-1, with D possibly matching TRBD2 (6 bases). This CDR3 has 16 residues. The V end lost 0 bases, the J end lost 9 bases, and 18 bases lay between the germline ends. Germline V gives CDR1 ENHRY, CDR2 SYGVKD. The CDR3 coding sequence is TGTGCCATCAGTGAGTCGTGGAGGCTAGCGCACGGTGAGCAGTTCTTC. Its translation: CAISESWRLAHGEQFF.

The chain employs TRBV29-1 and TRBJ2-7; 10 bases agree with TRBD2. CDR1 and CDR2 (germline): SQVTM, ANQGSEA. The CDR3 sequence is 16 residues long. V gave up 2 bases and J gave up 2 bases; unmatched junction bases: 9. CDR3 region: CSVESQTSGRPYEQYF. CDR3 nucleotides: TGCAGCGTTGAATCCCAGACTAGCGGGCGCCCCTACGAGCAGTACTTC.

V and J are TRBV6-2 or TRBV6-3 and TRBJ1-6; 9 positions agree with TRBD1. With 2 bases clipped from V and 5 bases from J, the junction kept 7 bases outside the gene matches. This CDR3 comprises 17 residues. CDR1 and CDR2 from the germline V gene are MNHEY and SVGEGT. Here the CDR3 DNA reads TGTGCCAGCAGTTACAACGCCAGGACAGGGGATAATTCACCCCTCCACTTT. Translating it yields CASSYNARTGDNSPLHF.

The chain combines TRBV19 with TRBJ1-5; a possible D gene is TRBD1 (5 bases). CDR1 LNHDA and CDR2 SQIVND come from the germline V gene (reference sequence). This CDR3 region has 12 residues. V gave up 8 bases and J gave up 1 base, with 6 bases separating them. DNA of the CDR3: TGTGCCAGTGGGGACAGCAATCAGCCCCAGCATTTT. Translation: CASGDSNQPQHF.

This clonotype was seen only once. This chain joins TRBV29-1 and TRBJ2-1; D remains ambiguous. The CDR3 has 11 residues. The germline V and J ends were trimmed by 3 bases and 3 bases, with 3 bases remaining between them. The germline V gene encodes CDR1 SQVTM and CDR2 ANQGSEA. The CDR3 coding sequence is TGCAGCGTTGACGACTACAATGAGCAGTTCTTC. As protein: CSVDDYNEQFF.